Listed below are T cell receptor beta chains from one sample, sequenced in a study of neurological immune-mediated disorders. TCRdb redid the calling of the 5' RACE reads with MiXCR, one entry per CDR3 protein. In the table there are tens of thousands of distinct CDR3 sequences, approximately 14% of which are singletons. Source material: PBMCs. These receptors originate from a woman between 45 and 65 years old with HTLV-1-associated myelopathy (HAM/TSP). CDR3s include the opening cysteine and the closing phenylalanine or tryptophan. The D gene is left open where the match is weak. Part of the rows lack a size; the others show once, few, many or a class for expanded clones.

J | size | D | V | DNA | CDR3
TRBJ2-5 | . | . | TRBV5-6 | TGCGCCAGCAGCTTGTCCCCCCCCGAGACCCATTACTTC | CASSLSPPETHYF
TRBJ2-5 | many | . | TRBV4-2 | TGTGCCAGCAGCCAAGATTGGGGGAACCAAGAGACCCAGTACTTC | CASSQDWGNQETQYF
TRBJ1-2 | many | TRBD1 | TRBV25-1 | TGTGCCAGCAGTGGACAGGGGGCGCTTGGCTACACCTTC | CASSGQGALGYTF
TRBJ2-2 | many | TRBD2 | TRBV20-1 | TGCAGTGGGCGGGGGGACCTCACCGGGGAGCTGTTTTTT | CSGRGDLTGELFF
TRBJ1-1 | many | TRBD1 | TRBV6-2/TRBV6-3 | TGTGCCAGCAGTAAACAGACAGGGGGCCGTAGTGTAACTGAAGCTTTCTTT | CASSKQTGGRSVTEAFF
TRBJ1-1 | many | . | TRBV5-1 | TGCGCCAGCAGCTTGACCCAGGAAGGGAACACTGAAGCTTTCTTT | CASSLTQEGNTEAFF
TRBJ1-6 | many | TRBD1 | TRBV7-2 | TGTGCCAGCAGCTCAAGGACAGGGGGCCAATCACCCCTCCACTTT | CASSSRTGGQSPLHF
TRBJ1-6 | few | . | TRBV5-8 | TGTGCCAGCAGCTTCGTAGGGAGCTCCTATAATTCACCCCTCCACTTT | CASSFVGSSYNSPLHF
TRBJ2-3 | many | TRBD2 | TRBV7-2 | TGTGCCAGCAGCTTAGCTACTAGCGGGGGCCCAGATACGCAGTATTTT | CASSLATSGGPDTQYF
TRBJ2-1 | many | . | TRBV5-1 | TGCGCCAGCATCATGGATACCGGGACAAGAAGCTACAATGAGCAGTTCTTC | CASIMDTGTRSYNEQFF
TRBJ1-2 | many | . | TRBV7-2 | TGTGCCAGCAGCTTAGCGCCGACAGCCGCCTATGGCTACACCTTC | CASSLAPTAAYGYTF
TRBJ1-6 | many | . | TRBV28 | TGTGCCAGCACCCTATCGGGGAACTCACCCCTCCACTTT | CASTLSGNSPLHF
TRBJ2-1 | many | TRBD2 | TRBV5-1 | TGCGCCAGCAGCTTGAATGAGCGGGGGGGCATGAATGAGCAGTTCTTC | CASSLNERGGMNEQFF
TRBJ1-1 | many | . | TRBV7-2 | TGTGCCAGCAGCTTACATCGGGGGACCACTGAAGCTTTCTTT | CASSLHRGTTEAFF
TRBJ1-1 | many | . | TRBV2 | TGTGCCAGCAGCCCTCAGGTCCTGAACACTGAAGCTTTCTTT | CASSPQVLNTEAFF
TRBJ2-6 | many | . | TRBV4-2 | TGTGCCAGCAGCCAAGTGGCGGGGGCCGTCTCTGGGGCCAACGTCCTGACTTTC | CASSQVAGAVSGANVLTF
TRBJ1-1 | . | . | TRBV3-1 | TGTGCCAGCAGCCGGCCCGGACAGCAGAGATCTGAAGCTTTCTTT | CASSRPGQQRSEAFF
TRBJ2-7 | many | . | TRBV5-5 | TGTGCCAGCAGCTTGGCTCCGGGATACGAGCAGTACTTC | CASSLAPGYEQYF
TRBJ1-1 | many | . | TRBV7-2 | TGTGCCAGCAGCCAACCCCAGGACAGTAGAAAAGCTTTCTTT | CASSQPQDSRKAFF
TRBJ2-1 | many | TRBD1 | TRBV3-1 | TGTGCCAGCAGCCCGACAGGGGGCTCCTACAATGAGCAGTTCTTC | CASSPTGGSYNEQFF
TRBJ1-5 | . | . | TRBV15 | TGTGCCACCAGCAAACGGTTATTGGGCCGTAGCAATCAGCCCCAGCATTTT | CATSKRLLGRSNQPQHF
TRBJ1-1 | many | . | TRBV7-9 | TGTGCCAGCAGCTTAGGTCTGGGTGGAAACACTGAAGCTTTCTTT | CASSLGLGGNTEAFF
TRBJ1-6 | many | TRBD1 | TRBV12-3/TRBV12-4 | TGTGCCAGCAGTTTGGGACAGGGGAATTCACCCCTCCACTTT | CASSLGQGNSPLHF
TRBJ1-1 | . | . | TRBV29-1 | TGCAGCGTTGAAGATAGTTGGGGGAGGAACACTGAAGCTTTCTTT | CSVEDSWGRNTEAFF
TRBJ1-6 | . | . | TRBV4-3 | TGCGCCAGCAGCCAACCGGACCGACAAGGGGGGCCCCTCCACTTT | CASSQPDRQGGPLHF
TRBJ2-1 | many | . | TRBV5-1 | TGCGCCAGCAGCTTTCAGGGGGTGGGAGGCAATGAGCAGTTCTTC | CASSFQGVGGNEQFF
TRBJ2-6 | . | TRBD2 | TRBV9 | TGTGCCAGCAGCGCTGGGACTAGCGGCTCTGGGGCCAACGTCCTGACTTTC | CASSAGTSGSGANVLTF
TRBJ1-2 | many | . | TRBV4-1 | TGCGCCAGCAGCCAGTGGTGGCCTTGGGGAGGCTACACCTTC | CASSQWWPWGGYTF
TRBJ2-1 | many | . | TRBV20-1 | TGCAGTGCTAGAGATTTTGGACCCTTGAGGGCCAATGAGCAGTTCTTC | CSARDFGPLRANEQFF
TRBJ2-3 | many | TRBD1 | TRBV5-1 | TGCGCCAGCAGCCCCGGACAGGGGGGCACAGATACGCAGTATTTT | CASSPGQGGTDTQYF
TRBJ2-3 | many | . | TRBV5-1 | TGCGCCAGCAGCACGGGGAGAGATACGCAGTATTTT | CASSTGRDTQYF
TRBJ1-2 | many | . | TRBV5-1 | TGCGCCAGCAGCTTGGAGGCCAGCAACTATGGCTACACCTTC | CASSLEASNYGYTF
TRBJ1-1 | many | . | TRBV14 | TGTGCCAGCAGCCAAGATTTGTGGGTTAAGAGCACTGAAGCTTTCTTT | CASSQDLWVKSTEAFF
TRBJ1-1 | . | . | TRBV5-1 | TGCGCCAGCAGTCTGGGTGTCGGTGAAGCTTTCTTT | CASSLGVGEAFF
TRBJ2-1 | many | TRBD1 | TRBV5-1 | TGCGCCAGCAGCAGCCAACTTGGGACAGGGGGCAATGAGCAGTTCTTC | CASSSQLGTGGNEQFF
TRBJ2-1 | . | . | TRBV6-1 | TGTGCCAGCATTCTAGCGTGGGGGGCTAATGAGCAGTTCTTC | CASILAWGANEQFF
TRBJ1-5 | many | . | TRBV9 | TGTGCCAGCAGCTCCCATAGCAATCAGCCCCAGCATTTT | CASSSHSNQPQHF
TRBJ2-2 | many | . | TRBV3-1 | TGTGCCAGCAGTCTGAGGGTGCCCGGGGAGCTGTTTTTT | CASSLRVPGELFF
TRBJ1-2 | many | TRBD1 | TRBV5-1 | TGCGCCAGCAGCCCCGATGGGGGACAGGGGACCTATGGCTACACCTTC | CASSPDGGQGTYGYTF
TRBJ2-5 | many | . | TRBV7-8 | TGTGCCAGCAGCCAAGGGACGGTTAGGGAGACCCAGTACTTC | CASSQGTVRETQYF
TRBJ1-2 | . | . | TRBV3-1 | TGCGGCAGCAGCCAAGTCGGGGCCGCGGGGAACTATGGCTACACCTTC | CGSSQVGAAGNYGYTF
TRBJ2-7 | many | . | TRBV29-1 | TGCAGCGTAAGGGGTTCGGAGTGGGACGAGCAGTACTTC | CSVRGSEWDEQYF
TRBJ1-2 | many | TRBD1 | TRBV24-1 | TGTGCCACCAGTGACCCCGGGACAGGGACAGGTGGCTACACCTTC | CATSDPGTGTGGYTF
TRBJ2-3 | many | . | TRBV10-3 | TGTGCCATCAGCCGGACAGCAAGCCTCACAGATACGCAGTATTTT | CAISRTASLTDTQYF
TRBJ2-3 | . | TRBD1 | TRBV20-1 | TGCAGTGCTAGAGGAGGGGGCGCAGATACGCAGTATTTT | CSARGGGADTQYF
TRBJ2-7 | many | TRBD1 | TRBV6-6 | TGTGCCAGCAGACCCCGACAGGGCTCCTACGAGCAGTACTTC | CASRPRQGSYEQYF
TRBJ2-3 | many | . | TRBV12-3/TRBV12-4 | TGTGCCAGCAATGCGGCGGGAGATACGCAGTATTTT | CASNAAGDTQYF
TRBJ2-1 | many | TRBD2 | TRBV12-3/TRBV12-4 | TGTGCCAGCAGTTGGGGACTAGCGGGGGGGGTATTGGAGCAGTTCTTC | CASSWGLAGGVLEQFF
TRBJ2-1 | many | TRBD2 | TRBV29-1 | TGCAGCGTAAGGACTAGCGGGGGGACCTACAATGAGCAGTTCTTC | CSVRTSGGTYNEQFF
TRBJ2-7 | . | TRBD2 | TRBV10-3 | TGTGCCATCAGTGAGGCTCGACGGGGGGGCGAGCAGTACTTC | CAISEARRGGEQYF
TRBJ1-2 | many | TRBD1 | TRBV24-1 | TGTGCCACCAGTGATCACAGGGGCGGTGGCTACACCTTC | CATSDHRGGGYTF
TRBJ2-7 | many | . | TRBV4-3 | TGCGCCAGCAGCCAAGATCCCAGCTCCTACGAGCAGTACTTC | CASSQDPSSYEQYF
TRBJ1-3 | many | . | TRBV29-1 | TGCAGCGTGAAGGACCAGAGCTCTGGAAACACCATATATTTT | CSVKDQSSGNTIYF